This T cell receptor beta chain was found in a study of blood T cell repertoires in COVID-19. Repertoires were generated with immunoSEQ multiplex PCR, while TCRdb's copy carries only in-frame clones and drops some. The data contain 40,000 to 55,000 clones, approximately 85% of them singletons. Input material: peripheral blood. This receptor was obtained from a woman of 80 years or more with acute or convalescent COVID-19.

CDR3 sequence: CASSSPGDRDGWGYTF. CDR3 coding DNA: TGTGCCAGCAGCTCCCCCGGGGACAGGGACGGCTGGGGCTACACCTTC. The chain is built from TRBV5-4 and TRBJ1-2, with 9 positions matching TRBD1. J gave up 8 bases and V 3 bases, and 14 bases lay outside the gene matches. There are 16 residues in the CDR3. CDR1 SGHNT and CDR2 YYREEE come from the germline V gene (reference sequence).